Sequencing of this T cell receptor beta chain was carried out in a study of PD-1 blockade in classical Hodgkin lymphoma. For the study at large: Nivolumab 3 mg/kg was given intravenously every 2 weeks. Notes on the study in general: Still unresolved is the cause of the repertoire differences, which may be disease activity or prior therapy. CD4+ TCR diversity, unlike CD8+, rose significantly by C4D1.

There was relapse after autologous stem cell transplantation in every patient, and there was variation in brentuximab vedotin exposure. Best overall response was complete response, partial response or progressive disease in these relapsed/refractory classical Hodgkin lymphoma patients. Germline CDR1 reads SGHVS; CDR2 reads FQNEAQ. CDR3 size: 19 residues. The trim removed 5 bases at V and 1 base at J, leaving 14 bases unmatched. In the case of this clone: Its specificity is unknown.

Profiled with immunoSEQ multiplex PCR; TCRdb holds only in-frame clones, not every one. The data show 120,000 to 150,000 clones, about 78% seen once. The rearrangement joins TRBV7-8 to TRBJ2-1, with TRBD2 matching over 10 bases. The TCR originated in a human donor with classical Hodgkin lymphoma. This sample comprised peripheral blood mononuclear cells (PBMCs), obtained before the second cycle of nivolumab. CDR3 sequence (DNA): TGTGCCAGCAGCCACCTGGCGGGAGCGGGGGGGCTATCCTACAATGAGCAGTTCTTC. It codes for CASSHLAGAGGLSYNEQFF.